These T cell receptor beta chains were read from a single sample in a study of T cells expressing NK-cell markers. TCRdb processed the 5' RACE reads again and assigns one entry to each CDR3 protein, with no DNA. The table counts 400,000 to 500,000 distinct CDR3 sequences; 7.3% lies in the top ten. The sample taken for sequencing was blood T cells: a sorted CD56 or NKG2C T cell subset, CD4+ or CD8+ T cells, or bulk PBMC T cells (not recorded which). The origin of the receptors is a woman between 18 and 70 years old in good health. CDR3s include the opening cysteine and the closing phenylalanine or tryptophan.

len	v_gene	j_gene	CDR3aa
14	TRBV7-8	TRBJ1-5	CASSPSGQNQPQHF
17	TRBV20-1	TRBJ2-2	CSALNPTSGRGTGELFF
14	TRBV7-2	TRBJ1-6	CASSVDKGGSPLHF
17	TRBV6-5	TRBJ2-3	CASSLGQGTLGTDTQYF
17	TRBV10-2	TRBJ1-3	CASSESPWSSPQLTIYF
14	TRBV20-1	TRBJ2-3	CSASFSSGGDTQYF
17	TRBV27	TRBJ2-7	CASSIGFSGTRSYEQYF
17	TRBV4-1	TRBJ2-1	CASSQGLARSSYNEQFF
15	TRBV30	TRBJ2-5	CAWSGGTARGETQYF
12	TRBV9	TRBJ2-2	CASSVLAGELFF
12	TRBV29-1	TRBJ2-1	CSSGSSYNEQFF
14	TRBV29-1	TRBJ1-1	CSVEEGGGWTEAFF
14	TRBV20-1	TRBJ1-2	CSARPPGPTNGYTF
15	TRBV20-1	TRBJ2-2	CSARGRLVGTGELFF
13	TRBV5-6	TRBJ1-6	CASSREVDSPLHF
16	TRBV5-1	TRBJ2-2	CASSAAGGKNTGELFF
17	TRBV9	TRBJ2-3	CASSVPRLGEFTDTQYF
15	TRBV5-1	TRBJ2-5	CASSDAQGIQETQYF
17	TRBV6-5	TRBJ2-7	CASSYSRLAGTPGEQYF
15	TRBV7-9	TRBJ2-1	CASSPDGASYNEQFF
16	TRBV10-3	TRBJ2-2	CAIPRAGTTNTGELFF
16	TRBV5-6	TRBJ2-7	CASSLSGTGRSYEQYF
15	TRBV12-3/TRBV12-4	TRBJ2-1	CASNVDGSSYNEQFF
15	TRBV7-9	TRBJ2-3	CASSPTSPGTDTQYF
18	TRBV20-1	TRBJ1-6	CSARGGGNPGSYNSPLHF
16	TRBV5-6	TRBJ2-7	CASRATRLAGDYEQYF
15	TRBV6-2/TRBV6-3	TRBJ2-7	CASTWDRAGSYEQYF
15	TRBV7-9	TRBJ2-1	CASSLLPQGNNEQFF
16	TRBV3-1	TRBJ2-5	CASSQEGRSRWETQYF
11	TRBV11-2	TRBJ2-3	CASSLRGAQYF
15	TRBV4-2	TRBJ2-1	CASSQEAGMGDEQFF
14	TRBV20-1	TRBJ2-3	CSASKRAGTDTQYF
16	TRBV7-2	TRBJ2-1	CASSSRTSGIYNEQFF
17	TRBV18	TRBJ2-3	CASSPIGRARGTDTQYF
15	TRBV19	TRBJ2-1	CASSIMVIENNEQFF
16	TRBV7-6	TRBJ2-1	CASSLELGIFRDEQFF
15	TRBV7-9	TRBJ2-1	CASSLGVAGEGEQFF
18	TRBV6-2/TRBV6-3	TRBJ1-6	CASSYSPGSETNNSPLHF
13	TRBV28	TRBJ2-1	CASSPGGWGEQFF
13	TRBV7-6	TRBJ2-1	CASSSTSGNEQFF
16	TRBV7-2	TRBJ1-2	CASSLQGLEANYGYTF
14	TRBV29-1	TRBJ2-4	CSGVTGEAKNIQYF
15	TRBV20-1	TRBJ2-3	CSATGLAGTPDTQYF
16	TRBV5-1	TRBJ1-5	CASSFQAIYPNQPQHF
13	TRBV9	TRBJ2-7	CASSWTGSDEQYF
16	TRBV5-1	TRBJ2-2	CASSLFGGVGTGELFF
14	TRBV5-8	TRBJ2-1	CASSLSGGVDEQFF